This T cell receptor beta chain was sequenced during a study of blood T cells in healthy people across ages. Primers used in a second PCR of about 6 to 11 cycles were a sample-barcoded 5' primer and a J-beta primer mix. MiXCR, run by TCRdb on the 5' RACE reads, gives a single entry per CDR3 protein. The sample consists of just under 750,000 distinct CDR3 sequences, approximately 21% of them appearing once. General study points: Leaving the PBMCs unsorted stopped any conclusive comparison of naive versus antigen-experienced cells.

As to this clonotype: No antigen is known for it.

The germline V gene has CDR1 KGHSH and CDR2 LQKENI. The V segment lost 2 bases and the J segment 2 bases; nucleotides outside the gene matches: 3. This CDR3 spans 15 amino acids. Source material: blood. The chain couples TRBV18 to TRBJ2-7; TRBD1 matches 10 bases. This sequence originates from a man between 65 and 79 years old in good health. CDR3: CASSPRGQGTYEQYF. Here the CDR3 DNA reads TGTGCCAGCTCACCAAGGGGACAGGGGACCTACGAGCAGTACTTC. The complete variable domain, with remaining parts taken from reference TRBV18 and TRBJ2-7, reads NAGVMQNPRHLVRRRGQEARLRCSPMKGHSHVYWYRQLPEEGLKFMVYLQKENIIDESGMPKERFSAEFPKEGPSILRIQQVVRGDSAAYFCASSPRGQGTYEQYFGPGTRLTVT.